This TCR beta chain is drawn from a study of blood T cell repertoires in COVID-19. Across the whole study: Both acute and convalescent COVID-19 samples were obtained from the United States, Italy and Spain. Sources were T cells, B-cell-depleted T cells, or PBMCs; the material itself was cDNA or gDNA.

CDR1 DFQATT and CDR2 SNEGSKA come from the germline V gene (reference sequence). V was shortened by 5 bases and J by 5 bases, with 10 bases between the two germline ends. The CDR3 runs to 11 residues. Authors' analysis steps: Amplification from reference gene primers served as the basis for estimated nucleated cell counts. TCRdb keeps only in-frame clones here, not all; method: immunoSEQ multiplex PCR. The V and J calls and the clone size are those of that table, but D and trimming were determined from the DNA. The repertoire has 110,000 to 150,000 clones, about four fifths of them found once; the top ten carry about 8%.

The sequence was collected from a human donor in a cohort sampled during active COVID-19. V gene TRBV20-1 combines with J gene TRBJ2-7; no reliable D call. The sample taken for sequencing was peripheral blood. In DNA form, the CDR3 reads TGCAGTGCTGAGGATCAACACGAGCAGTACTTC. Amino acids: CSAEDQHEQYF.